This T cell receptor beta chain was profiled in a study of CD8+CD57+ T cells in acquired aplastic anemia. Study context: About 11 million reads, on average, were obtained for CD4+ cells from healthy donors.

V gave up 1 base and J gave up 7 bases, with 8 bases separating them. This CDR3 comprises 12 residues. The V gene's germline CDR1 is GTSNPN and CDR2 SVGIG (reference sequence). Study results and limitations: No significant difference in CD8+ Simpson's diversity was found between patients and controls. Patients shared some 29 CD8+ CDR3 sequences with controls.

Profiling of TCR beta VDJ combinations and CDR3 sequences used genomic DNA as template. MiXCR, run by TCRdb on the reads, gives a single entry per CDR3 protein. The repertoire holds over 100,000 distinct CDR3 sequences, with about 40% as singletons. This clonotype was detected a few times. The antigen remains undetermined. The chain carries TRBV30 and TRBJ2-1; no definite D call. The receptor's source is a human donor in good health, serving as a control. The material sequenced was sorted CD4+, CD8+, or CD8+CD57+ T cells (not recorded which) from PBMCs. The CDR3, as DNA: TGTGCCTGGAGTGCCAAGCAGAATGAGCAGTTCTTC. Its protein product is CAWSAKQNEQFF. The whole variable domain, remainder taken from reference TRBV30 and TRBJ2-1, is SQTIHQWPATLVQPVGSPLSLECTVEGTSNPNLYWYRQAAGRGLQLLFYSVGIGQISSEVPQNLSASRPQDRQFILSSKKLLLSDSGFYLCAWSAKQNEQFFGPGTRLTVL.